The sequence of this T cell receptor beta chain was determined in a study of blood T cell repertoires in COVID-19. On the study more broadly: T cells, B-cell-depleted T cells, or PBMCs supplied cDNA or gDNA.

This CDR3 region has 13 residues. With 9 bases removed from V and 0 bases from J, the gap between germline ends came to 12 bases. Germline CDR1 reads SGHNT; CDR2 reads YYREEE (reference sequence). In the source study's methods: Amplification from reference gene primers served as the basis for estimated nucleated cell counts. Clones were sequenced by immunoSEQ multiplex PCR, and TCRdb holds only the in-frame ones, with some missing. V, J and clone size derive from that table, while D and trimming were established from the DNA sequence. This table holds around 250,000 clones, roughly 86% found once. The chain has TRBV5-4 and TRBJ1-2; the D is unclear. Sequenced input: peripheral blood. This receptor was obtained from a woman aged 70-85 years with active or convalescent COVID-19. CDR3 nucleotides: TGTGCCACTCGCAGTACTACTAACTATGGCTACACCTTC. It codes for CATRSTTNYGYTF.